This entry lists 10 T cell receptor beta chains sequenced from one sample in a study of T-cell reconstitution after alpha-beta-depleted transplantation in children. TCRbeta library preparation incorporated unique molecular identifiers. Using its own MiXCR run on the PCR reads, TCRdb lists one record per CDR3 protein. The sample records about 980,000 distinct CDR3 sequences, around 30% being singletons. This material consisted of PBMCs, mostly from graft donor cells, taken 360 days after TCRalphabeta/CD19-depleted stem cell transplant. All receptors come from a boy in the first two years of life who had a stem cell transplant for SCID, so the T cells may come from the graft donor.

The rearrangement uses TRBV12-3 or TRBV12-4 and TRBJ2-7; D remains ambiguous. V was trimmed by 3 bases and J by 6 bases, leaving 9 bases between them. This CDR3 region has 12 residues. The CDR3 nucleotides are TGTGCCAGCAGTTTCGGCCGCGGCGAGCAGTACTTC. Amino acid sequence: CASSFGRGEQYF.

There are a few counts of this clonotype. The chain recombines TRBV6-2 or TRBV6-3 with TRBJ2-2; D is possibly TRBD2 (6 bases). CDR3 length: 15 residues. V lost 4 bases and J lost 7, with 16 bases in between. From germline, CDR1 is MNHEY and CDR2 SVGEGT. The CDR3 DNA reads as TGTGCCAGCAGTTGGGGCGGGACCCACGGCGGGGAGCTGTTTTTT. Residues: CASSWGGTHGGELFF.

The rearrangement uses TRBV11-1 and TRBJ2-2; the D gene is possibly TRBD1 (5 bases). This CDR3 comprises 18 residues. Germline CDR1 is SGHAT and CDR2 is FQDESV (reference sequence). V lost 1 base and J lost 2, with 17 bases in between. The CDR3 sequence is CASSLGLQTELNTGELFF. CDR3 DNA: TGTGCCAGCAGCTTAGGTCTCCAGACAGAGCTAAACACCGGGGAGCTGTTTTTT.

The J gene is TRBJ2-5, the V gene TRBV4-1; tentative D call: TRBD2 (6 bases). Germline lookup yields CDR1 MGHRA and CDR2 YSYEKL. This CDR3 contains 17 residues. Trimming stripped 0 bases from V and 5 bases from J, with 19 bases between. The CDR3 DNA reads TGCGCCAGCAGCCAAGACTATGGCCTAGCGAGTTTCGAGACCCAGTACTTC. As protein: CASSQDYGLASFETQYF.

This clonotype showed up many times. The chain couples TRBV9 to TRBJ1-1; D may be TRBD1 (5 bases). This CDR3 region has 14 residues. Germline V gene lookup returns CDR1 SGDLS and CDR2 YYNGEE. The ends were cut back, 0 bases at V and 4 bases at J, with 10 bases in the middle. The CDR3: CASSVDGAGTEAFF. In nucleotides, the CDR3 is TGTGCCAGCAGCGTAGACGGGGCGGGCACTGAAGCTTTCTTT.

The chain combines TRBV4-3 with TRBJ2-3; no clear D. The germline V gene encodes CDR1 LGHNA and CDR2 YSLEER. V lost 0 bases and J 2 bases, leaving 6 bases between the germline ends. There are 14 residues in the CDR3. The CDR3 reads CASSQETNTDTQYF. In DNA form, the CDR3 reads TGCGCCAGCAGCCAAGAAACCAACACAGATACGCAGTATTTT.

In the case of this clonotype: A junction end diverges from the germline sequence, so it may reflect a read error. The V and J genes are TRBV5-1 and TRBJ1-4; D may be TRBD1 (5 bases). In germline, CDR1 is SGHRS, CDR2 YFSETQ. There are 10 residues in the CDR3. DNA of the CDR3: TGCGCCAGCAGCTTGTTTTGGGACGTTTTT. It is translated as CASSLFWDVF. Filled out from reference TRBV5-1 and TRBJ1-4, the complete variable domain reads KAGVTQTPRYLIKTRGQQVTLSCSPISGHRSVSWYQQTPGQGLQFLFEYFSETQRNKGNFPGRFSGRQFSNSRSEMNVSTLELGDSALYLCASSLFWDVFGSGTQLSVL.

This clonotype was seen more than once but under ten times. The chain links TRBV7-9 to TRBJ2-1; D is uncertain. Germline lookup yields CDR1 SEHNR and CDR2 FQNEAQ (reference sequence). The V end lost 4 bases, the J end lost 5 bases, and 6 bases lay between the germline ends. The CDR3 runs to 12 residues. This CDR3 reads CASSSENNEQFF. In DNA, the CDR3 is TGTGCCAGCAGCTCCGAAAACAATGAGCAGTTCTTC.

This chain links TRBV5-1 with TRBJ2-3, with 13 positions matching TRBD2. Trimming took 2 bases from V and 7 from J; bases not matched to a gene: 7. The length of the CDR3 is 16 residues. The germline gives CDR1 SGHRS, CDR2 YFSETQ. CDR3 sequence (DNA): TGCGCCAGCAGCTTAGTTACTAGCGGGGGGGCCAATACGCAGTATTTT. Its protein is CASSLVTSGGANTQYF.

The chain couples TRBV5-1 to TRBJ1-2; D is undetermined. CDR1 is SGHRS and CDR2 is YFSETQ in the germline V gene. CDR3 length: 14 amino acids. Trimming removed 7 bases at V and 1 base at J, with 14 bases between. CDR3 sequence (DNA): TGCGCCAGCGGTGAAGGGCCCAGTAACTATGGCTACACCTTC. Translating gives CASGEGPSNYGYTF.